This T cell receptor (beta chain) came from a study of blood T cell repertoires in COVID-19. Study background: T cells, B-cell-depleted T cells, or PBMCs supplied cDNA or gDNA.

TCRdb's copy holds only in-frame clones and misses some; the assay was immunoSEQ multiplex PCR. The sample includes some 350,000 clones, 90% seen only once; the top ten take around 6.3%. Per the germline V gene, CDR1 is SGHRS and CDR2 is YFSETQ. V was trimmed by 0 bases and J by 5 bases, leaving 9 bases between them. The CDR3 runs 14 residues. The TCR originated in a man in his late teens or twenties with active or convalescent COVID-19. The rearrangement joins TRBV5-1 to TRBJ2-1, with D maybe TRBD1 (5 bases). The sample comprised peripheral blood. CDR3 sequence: CASSLVAGNNEQFF. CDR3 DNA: TGCGCCAGCAGCTTGGTGGCAGGGAACAATGAGCAGTTCTTC.